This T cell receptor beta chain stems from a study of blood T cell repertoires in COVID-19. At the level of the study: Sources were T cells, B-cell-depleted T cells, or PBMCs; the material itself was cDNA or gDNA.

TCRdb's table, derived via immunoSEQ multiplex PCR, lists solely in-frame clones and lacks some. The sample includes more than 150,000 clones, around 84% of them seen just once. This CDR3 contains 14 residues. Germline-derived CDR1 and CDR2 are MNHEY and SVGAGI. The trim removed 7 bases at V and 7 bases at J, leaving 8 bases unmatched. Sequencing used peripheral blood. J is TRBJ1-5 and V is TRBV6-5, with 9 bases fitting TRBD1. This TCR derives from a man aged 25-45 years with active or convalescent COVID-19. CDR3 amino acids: CASTSDRGGQPQHF. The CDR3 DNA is TGTGCCAGCACTTCGGACAGGGGTGGCCAGCCCCAGCATTTT.